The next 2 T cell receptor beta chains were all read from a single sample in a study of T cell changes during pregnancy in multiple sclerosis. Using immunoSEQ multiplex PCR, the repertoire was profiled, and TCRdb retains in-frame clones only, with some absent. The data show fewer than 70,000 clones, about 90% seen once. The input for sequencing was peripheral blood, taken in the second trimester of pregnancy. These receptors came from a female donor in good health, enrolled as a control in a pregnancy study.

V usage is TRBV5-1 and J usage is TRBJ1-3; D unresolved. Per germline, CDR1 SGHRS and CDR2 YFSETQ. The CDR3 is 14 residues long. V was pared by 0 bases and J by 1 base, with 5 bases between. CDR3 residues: CASSLGASGNTIYF. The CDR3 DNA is TGCGCCAGCAGCTTGGGGGCGTCTGGAAACACCATATATTTT.

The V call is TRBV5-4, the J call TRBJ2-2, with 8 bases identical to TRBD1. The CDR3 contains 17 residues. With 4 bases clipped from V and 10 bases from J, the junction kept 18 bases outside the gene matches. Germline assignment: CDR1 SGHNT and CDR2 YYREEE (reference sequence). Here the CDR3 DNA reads TGTGCCAGCAGCCCATTAGGACAGGGCCAACGGGGAAAGGAGCTGTTTTTT. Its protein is CASSPLGQGQRGKELFF.